This TCR beta chain was captured by sequencing in a study of monozygotic twins with inflammatory bowel disease. General observations from the study: IBD patients, compared with healthy twins, shared fewer clonotypes with others (especially with disease activity).

In germline, CDR1 is MDHEN, CDR2 SYDVKM. This CDR3 comprises 16 residues. For each CDR3 protein, TCRdb gives one entry from its re-call of the 5' RACE reads, without DNA. Its listing shows 300,000 to 400,000 distinct CDR3 sequences. With regard to this clonotype: Its antigen is currently unknown.

This clonotype was sampled from a human donor with ulcerative colitis or Crohn's disease, or a healthy co-twin of an affected twin (not recorded which). The sequenced sample was blood. The V gene is TRBV28, the J gene TRBJ1-6; no DNA is available, so the TRBD1 call from TCRdb remains unchecked. This CDR3 reads CASSSQDRGGNSPLHF.